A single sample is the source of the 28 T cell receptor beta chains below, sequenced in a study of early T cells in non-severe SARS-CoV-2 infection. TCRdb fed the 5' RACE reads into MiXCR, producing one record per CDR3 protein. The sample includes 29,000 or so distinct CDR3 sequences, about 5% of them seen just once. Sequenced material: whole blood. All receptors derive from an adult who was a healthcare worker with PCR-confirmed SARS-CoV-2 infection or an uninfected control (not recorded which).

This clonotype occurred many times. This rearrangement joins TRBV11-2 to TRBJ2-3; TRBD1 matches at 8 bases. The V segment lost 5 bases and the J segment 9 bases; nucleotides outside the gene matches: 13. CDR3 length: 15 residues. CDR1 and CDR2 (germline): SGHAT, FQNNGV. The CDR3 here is CASSPPPDRARTQYF. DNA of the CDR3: TGTGCCAGCAGCCCGCCCCCGGACAGGGCGAGGACGCAGTATTTT.

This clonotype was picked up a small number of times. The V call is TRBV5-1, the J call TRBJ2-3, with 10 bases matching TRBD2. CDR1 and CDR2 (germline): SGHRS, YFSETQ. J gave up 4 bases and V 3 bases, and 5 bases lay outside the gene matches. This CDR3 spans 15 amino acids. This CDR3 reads CASSSGLANADTQYF. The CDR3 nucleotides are TGCGCCAGCAGCTCGGGACTAGCGAACGCAGATACGCAGTATTTT.

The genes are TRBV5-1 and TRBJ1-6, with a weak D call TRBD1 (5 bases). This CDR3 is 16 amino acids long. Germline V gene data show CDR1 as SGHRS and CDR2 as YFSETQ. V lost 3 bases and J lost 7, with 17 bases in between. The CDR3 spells CASSSISGRRNSPLHF. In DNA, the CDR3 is TGCGCCAGCAGCTCCATCTCGGGGCGACGGAATTCACCCCTCCACTTT.

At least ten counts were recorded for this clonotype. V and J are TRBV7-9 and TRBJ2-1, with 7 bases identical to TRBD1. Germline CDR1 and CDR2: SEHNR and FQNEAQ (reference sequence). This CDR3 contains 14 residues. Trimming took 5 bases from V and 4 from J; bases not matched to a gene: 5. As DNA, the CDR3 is TGTGCCAGCAGCCTTTGGACAGGTTACAATGAGCAGTTCTTC. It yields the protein CASSLWTGYNEQFF.

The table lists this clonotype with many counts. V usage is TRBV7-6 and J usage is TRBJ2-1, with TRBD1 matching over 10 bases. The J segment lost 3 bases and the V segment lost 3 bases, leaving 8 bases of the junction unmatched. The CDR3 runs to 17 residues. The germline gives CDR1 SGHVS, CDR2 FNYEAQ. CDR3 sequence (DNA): TGTGCCAGCAGCTTCCAGGGACAGGGGAATTACTACAATGAGCAGTTCTTC. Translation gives CASSFQGQGNYYNEQFF.

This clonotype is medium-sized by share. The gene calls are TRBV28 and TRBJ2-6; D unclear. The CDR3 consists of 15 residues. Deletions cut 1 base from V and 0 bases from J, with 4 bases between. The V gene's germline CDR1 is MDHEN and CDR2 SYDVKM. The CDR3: CASSLFSSGANVLTF. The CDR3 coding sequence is TGTGCCAGCAGTTTATTCAGCTCTGGGGCCAACGTCCTGACTTTC.

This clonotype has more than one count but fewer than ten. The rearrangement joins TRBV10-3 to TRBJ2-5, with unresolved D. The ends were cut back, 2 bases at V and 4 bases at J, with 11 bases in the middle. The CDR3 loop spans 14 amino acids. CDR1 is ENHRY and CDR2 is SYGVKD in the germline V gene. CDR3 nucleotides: TGTGCCATCAGTGAGGGACGTACCCTAGAGACCCAGTACTTC. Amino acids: CAISEGRTLETQYF.

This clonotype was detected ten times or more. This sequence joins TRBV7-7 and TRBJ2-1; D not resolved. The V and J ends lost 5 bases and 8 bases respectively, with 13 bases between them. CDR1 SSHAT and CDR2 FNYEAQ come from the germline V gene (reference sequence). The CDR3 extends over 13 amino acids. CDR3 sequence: CASSNSYRDEQFF. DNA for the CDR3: TGTGCCAGCAGCAACTCCTACCGCGATGAGCAGTTCTTC.

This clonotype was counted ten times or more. The DNA for the CDR3 is TGTGCCAGCAGTTCTCAGGGGGACAATGAGCAGTTCTTC. It codes for CASSSQGDNEQFF. V is TRBV6-5 and J is TRBJ2-1; TRBD1 matches at 7 bases. The length of the CDR3 is 13 residues. V lost 4 bases and J lost 5; bases outside the gene matches: 2. CDR1 is MNHEY, CDR2 SVGAGI, per germline.

For the CDR3, the DNA is TGTGCCAGCAGCCCTTCGACAGGACACACTGAAGCTTTCTTT. Amino acid sequence: CASSPSTGHTEAFF. The J gene is TRBJ1-1, the V gene TRBV9; D perhaps matches TRBD1 (6 bases). This CDR3 has 14 amino acids. Trimming removed 4 bases from V and 3 bases from J, with 13 bases in between. Germline CDR1 and CDR2: SGDLS and YYNGEE.

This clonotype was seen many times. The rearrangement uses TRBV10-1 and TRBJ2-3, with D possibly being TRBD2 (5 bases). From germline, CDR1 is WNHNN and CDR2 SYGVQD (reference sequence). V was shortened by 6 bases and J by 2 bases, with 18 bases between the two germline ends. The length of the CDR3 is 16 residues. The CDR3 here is CASSSLGRTLTDTQYF. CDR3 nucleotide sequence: TGCGCCAGCAGCTCTCTTGGACGGACTCTCACAGATACGCAGTATTTT.

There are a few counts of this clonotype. The CDR3 DNA reads TGCAGCGTTCGAACAGGGGGCAACACCGGGGAGCTGTTTTTT. The encoded protein is CSVRTGGNTGELFF. The rearrangement links TRBV29-1 to TRBJ2-2; 9 bases line up with TRBD1. The germline gives CDR1 SQVTM, CDR2 ANQGSEA. Trimming removed 5 bases from V and 2 bases from J; junction bases left unmatched: 3. The CDR3 covers 14 residues.

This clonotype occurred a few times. This CDR3 reads CATSSSRASGSYEQYF. CDR3 in DNA: TGTGCCACCAGCAGCTCTAGGGCTAGCGGCTCCTACGAGCAGTACTTC. The chain combines TRBV15 with TRBJ2-7, with TRBD2 matching 7 bases. The CDR3 contains 16 residues. After removal of 3 bases from V and 0 bases from J, the junction contained 8 bases not matched to a gene. Germline lookup yields CDR1 LNHNV and CDR2 YYDKDF (reference sequence). The full variable domain, its missing parts supplied by reference TRBV15 and TRBJ2-7, is DAMVIQNPRYQVTQFGKPVTLSCSQTLNHNVMYWYQQKSSQAPKLLFHYYDKDFNNEADTPDNFQSRRPNTSFCFLDIRSPGLGDTAMYLCATSSSRASGSYEQYFGPGTRLTVT.

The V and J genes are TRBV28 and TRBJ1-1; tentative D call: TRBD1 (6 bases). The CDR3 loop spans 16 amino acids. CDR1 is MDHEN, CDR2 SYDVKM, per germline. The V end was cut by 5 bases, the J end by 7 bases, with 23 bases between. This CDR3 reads CASSRLPGQGGFEAFF. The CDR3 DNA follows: TGTGCCAGCAGTCGACTTCCGGGACAAGGAGGGTTTGAAGCTTTCTTT.

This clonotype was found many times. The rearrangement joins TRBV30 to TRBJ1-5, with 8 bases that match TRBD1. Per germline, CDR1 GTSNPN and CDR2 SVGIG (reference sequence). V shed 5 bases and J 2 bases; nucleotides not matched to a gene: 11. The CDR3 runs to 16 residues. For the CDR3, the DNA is TGTGCCTGGGGGGCAGGGGGCGGAGATGGCAATCAGCCCCAGCATTTT. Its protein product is CAWGAGGGDGNQPQHF.

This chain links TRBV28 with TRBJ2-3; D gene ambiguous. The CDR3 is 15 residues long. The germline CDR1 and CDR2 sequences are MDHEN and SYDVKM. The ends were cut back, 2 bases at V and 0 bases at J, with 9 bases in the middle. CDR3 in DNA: TGTGCCAGCAGTTTACTCAGTTCTAGCACAGATACGCAGTATTTT. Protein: CASSLLSSSTDTQYF.

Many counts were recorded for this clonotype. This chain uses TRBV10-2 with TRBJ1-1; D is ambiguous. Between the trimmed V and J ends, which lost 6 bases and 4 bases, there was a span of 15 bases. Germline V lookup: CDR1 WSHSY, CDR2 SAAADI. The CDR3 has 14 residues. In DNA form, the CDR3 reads TGCGCCAGCAGGAAAGAGGTTTGGGGCACTGAAGCTTTCTTT. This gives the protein CASRKEVWGTEAFF.

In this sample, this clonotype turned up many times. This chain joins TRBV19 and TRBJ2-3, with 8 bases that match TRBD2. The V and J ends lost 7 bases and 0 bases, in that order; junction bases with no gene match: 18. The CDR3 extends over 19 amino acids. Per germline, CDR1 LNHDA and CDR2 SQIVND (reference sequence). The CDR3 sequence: CASTSFGLAGVASTDTQYF. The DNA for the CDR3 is TGTGCCAGTACCTCCTTCGGGCTAGCGGGCGTTGCTAGCACAGATACGCAGTATTTT.

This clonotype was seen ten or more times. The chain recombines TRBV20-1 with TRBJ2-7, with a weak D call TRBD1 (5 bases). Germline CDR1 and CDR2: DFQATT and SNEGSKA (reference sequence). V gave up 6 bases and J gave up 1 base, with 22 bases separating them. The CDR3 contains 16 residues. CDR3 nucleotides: TGCAGTGCCGTGCTGGTGGGAAGGGGCCGTTCCTACGAGCAGTACTTC. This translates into CSAVLVGRGRSYEQYF.

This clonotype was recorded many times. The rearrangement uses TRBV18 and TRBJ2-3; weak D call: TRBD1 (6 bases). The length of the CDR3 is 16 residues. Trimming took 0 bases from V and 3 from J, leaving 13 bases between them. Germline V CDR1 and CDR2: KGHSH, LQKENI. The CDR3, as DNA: TGTGCCAGCTCACCACCGAATCAGGGGATGACAGATACGCAGTATTTT. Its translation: CASSPPNQGMTDTQYF.

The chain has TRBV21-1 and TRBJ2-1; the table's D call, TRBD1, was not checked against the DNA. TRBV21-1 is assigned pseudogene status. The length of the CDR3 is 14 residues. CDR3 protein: CASTQGAIYNEQFF. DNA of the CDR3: TGTGCCAGCACCCAGGGGGCGATTTACAATGAGCAGTTCTTC.

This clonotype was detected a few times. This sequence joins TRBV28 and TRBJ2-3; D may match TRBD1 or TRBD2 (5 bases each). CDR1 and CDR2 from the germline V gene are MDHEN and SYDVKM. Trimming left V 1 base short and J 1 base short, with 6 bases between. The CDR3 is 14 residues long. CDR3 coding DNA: TGTGCCAGCAGTTTATTGGGGGGCACAGATACGCAGTATTTT. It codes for CASSLLGGTDTQYF.

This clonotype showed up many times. CDR3 nucleotides: TGTGCCAGCAGCAAAGTTCGGTACAGGGGGCGATTCTACGAGCAGTACTTC. Protein: CASSKVRYRGRFYEQYF. This chain uses TRBV21-1 with TRBJ2-7; TRBD1, the table's D call, was not compared with the DNA. TRBV21-1 is designated a pseudogene. This CDR3 has 17 amino acids.

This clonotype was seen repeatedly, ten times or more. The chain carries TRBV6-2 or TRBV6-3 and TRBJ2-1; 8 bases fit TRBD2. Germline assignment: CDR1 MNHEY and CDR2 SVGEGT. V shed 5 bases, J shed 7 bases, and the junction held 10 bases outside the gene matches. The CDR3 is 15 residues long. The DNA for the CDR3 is TGTGCCAGCAGTACCCCCCTCGGGAGGGGAAATGAGCAGTTCTTC. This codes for CASSTPLGRGNEQFF.

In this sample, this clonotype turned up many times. The CDR3 coding sequence is TGCAGCGTTCAGAACTCTGGGAACACTGAAGCTTTCTTT. The encoded protein is CSVQNSGNTEAFF. The V gene is TRBV29-1, the J gene TRBJ1-1; no firm D call. The V end was cut by 5 bases, the J end by 1 base, with 11 bases between. Per germline, CDR1 SQVTM and CDR2 ANQGSEA. CDR3 size: 13 residues. The entire variable domain, with the rest obtained from reference TRBV29-1 and TRBJ1-1, is as follows: SAVISQKPSRDICQRGTSLTIQCQVDSQVTMMFWYRQQPGQSLTLIATANQGSEATYESGFVIDKFPISRPNLTFSTLTVSNMSPEDSSIYLCSVQNSGNTEAFFGQGTRLTVV.

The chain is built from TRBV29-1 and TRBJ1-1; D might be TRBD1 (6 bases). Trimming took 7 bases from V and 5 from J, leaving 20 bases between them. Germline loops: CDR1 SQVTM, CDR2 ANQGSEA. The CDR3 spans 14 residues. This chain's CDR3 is CSAEVAQGRTEAFF. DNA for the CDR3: TGCAGCGCTGAGGTAGCGCAGGGGCGGACTGAAGCTTTCTTT.

The CDR3 DNA reads as TGTGCCAGCAGCTTAGGGCAGCGGGGGTCAGATACGCAGTATTTT. This codes for CASSLGQRGSDTQYF. The V and J genes are TRBV7-8 and TRBJ2-3; TRBD2 agrees at 8 bases. The CDR3 runs to 15 residues. Per germline, CDR1 SGHVS and CDR2 FQNEAQ. The ends lost 1 base at V and 4 bases at J; junction bases unmatched: 4.

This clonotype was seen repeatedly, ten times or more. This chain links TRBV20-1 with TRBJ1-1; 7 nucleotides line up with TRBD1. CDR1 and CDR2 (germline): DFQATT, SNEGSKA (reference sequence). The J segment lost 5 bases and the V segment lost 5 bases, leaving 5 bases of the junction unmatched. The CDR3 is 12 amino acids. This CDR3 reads CSAGTVVTEAFF. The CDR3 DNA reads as TGCAGTGCTGGGACAGTAGTGACTGAAGCTTTCTTT.